Here is one TCR beta chain with its context. The data stem from a study of blood T cell repertoires in COVID-19. The authors' processing: It was from reference gene primer amplification that nucleated cell counts were estimated. The method was immunoSEQ multiplex PCR; TCRdb's version includes in-frame clones alone and lacks a portion of them. For V, J and clone size, that table is used; D and trimming come from the DNA. This table has about 270,000 clones, roughly 79% appearing once. The germline V gene has CDR1 LGHDT and CDR2 YNNKEL (reference sequence). Trimming removed 1 base from V and 0 bases from J, with 14 bases in between. The CDR3 totals 17 residues.

Sequenced input: peripheral blood. The receptor comes from a woman in her sixties with active or convalescent COVID-19. V is TRBV3-1 (or the pseudogene TRBV3-2) and J is TRBJ2-3; a possible D gene is TRBD2 (6 bases). Here the CDR3 DNA reads TGTGCCAGCAGCCAAGTCGGGAGCGTCCTTAGCACAGATACGCAGTATTTT. It translates to CASSQVGSVLSTDTQYF.